The text below deals with one T cell receptor (beta chain). No antigen is known for it. The read terminates 3 residues ahead of where the CDR3 ends, so the germline J gene completes it. TCR beta CDR3 regions were amplified by multiplex PCR from an average of about 1,300 ng genomic DNA per sample using the immunoSEQ assay. Primer bias was corrected in the assay by using a complete synthetic TCR repertoire to establish an amplification baseline. Amplicons were sequenced on the Illumina platform. As for how the authors treated the data: Sequences were error-corrected by clustering with frequency ratios and a modified nearest-neighbor algorithm, then analyzed in the immunoSEQ Analyzer with IMGT gene definitions. At each rarefaction depth, TCR richness and evenness were averaged across 20 rarefaction repeats, and samples with fewer sequences than that depth were excluded. Relative abundances of V, D and J genes were compared between groups using Wilcoxon rank sum tests, with FDR correction applied. An intraclass correlation of 90% to 97% for TCR richness and an average of about 82% across 66 gene segments were obtained from the blinded duplicates. TCRdb mirrors the immuneACCESS table, restricted to in-frame sequences. Some clones are absent from its copies; in checked studies, under half trace to an unresolved V gene, and the reason for the others is unknown. D and trimming come from the DNA, and the V and J calls and clone size come from that table. This sample's table lists roughly 42,000 clones. The ten top clones hold about 5% of the sample.

V is pruned by 2 bases and J by 4 bases, leaving 0 bases of the junction without a gene match. The CDR3 holds 13 amino acids from the cysteine to the phenylalanine. The DNA has 30 bases, all within the CDR3, and is read from base 1. CDR1 is given as SNHLY and CDR2 as FYNNEI, both from the germline V gene. The data belong to a study of T cells in women clearing cervical HPV infection (dated by TCRdb to between 2017 and 2018). General notes on the study: Cases were 20 to 25 women with histologically confirmed HPV16-related CIN3 or worse, including 2 invasive cancers. Cases and controls were matched on year of sample collection and on age within five years. Median age was about 30 years in cases versus around 40 in controls, and baseline characteristics did not differ significantly. The parent cohort enrolled about 9,700 women aged 18 or older in Guanacaste, Costa Rica, in about 1993 to 1994 and followed the women for roughly 7 years. Nested within Costa Rica's Guanacaste HPV Natural History Study, an exploratory proof-of-principle case-control study compared TCR repertoires across cervical HPV16 outcomes. Because only a few women had HLA typing data, the possibility that HLA type acted as a confounder could not be ruled out. The controls were 25 or so women whose single incident HPV16 infection cleared within 12 months with no development of precancer or cancer. For cases, a median interval of nearly 150 days, with an interquartile range of about 90 to 210 days, was observed between lesion detection and blood sampling. Blood from cases was collected at the visit at which the lesion was first identified, whereas blood from controls was collected once infection was no longer detected. Five blinded duplicates per group were added as quality controls, so that some 60 samples were obtained: around 50 participants and about 10 replicates.

The research as a whole found: Random forest classifiers combining richness and V gene abundances distinguished cases from controls with an estimated AUC of more than 0.8. Significantly higher TCR repertoire richness was observed in CIN3+ cases than in controls across sequencing depths, whereas no difference in evenness was found. TRBV6-7 relative abundance was lower in cases than in controls (around 0.11% versus 0.16%; Bonferroni P = 0.0008). The cross-sectional design could not show whether the associations came before the infection or were a result of it, and neither effector/memory subsets nor HPV-specific T cells were isolated. T-cell numbers per sample were unknown, so richness differences could reflect varying T-cell content rather than repertoire biology.

Every participant had a single incident cervical HPV16 infection, and women with prevalent HPV16 infections were excluded. Cervical HPV DNA was detected with MY09/MY11 PCR, and genotyping was done with dot-blot hybridization. Fifteen mL of heparinized blood were centrifuged, and the buffy coat was split into aliquots, frozen at -30 degrees C, and then kept at -80 degrees C. QIAGEN kits were used to extract genomic DNA from buffy coat specimens. The origin of this receptor is a woman between 18 and 70 years old with a cervical HPV16 infection that either progressed to CIN3+ or cleared (not recorded which). Rearrangement joined TRBV2 to TRBJ2-3; 7 middle bases align to TRBD2. What was sequenced was blood buffy coat. The CDR3 is CASSERGADTQYF. CDR3 bases read: TGTGCCAGCAGTGAACGGGGGGCAGATACG.